Given below is one TCR beta chain in context. The data were taken from a study of blood T cell repertoires in COVID-19. Overall study context: The cDNA or gDNA used as material had been derived from T cells, B-cell-depleted T cells, or PBMCs.

Libraries were prepared by immunoSEQ multiplex PCR; TCRdb keeps only in-frame clonotypes and omits some of them. In the table there are under 250,000 clones, around four fifths of which are singletons. Germline V CDR1 and CDR2: SGHNT, YYREEE (reference sequence). J lost 7 bases, V lost 4 bases, and 5 bases had no gene match. The CDR3 covers 15 residues. The sequenced sample consisted of peripheral blood. This TCR came from a woman aged 70-85 years with COVID-19, enrolled during active disease. The chain employs TRBV5-4 and TRBJ2-1; 13 bases map to TRBD2. The CDR3 sequence is CASSPRTSGSNEQFF. The CDR3 nucleotides are TGTGCCAGCAGCCCGAGGACTAGCGGGAGTAATGAGCAGTTCTTC.